This T cell receptor beta chain was documented in a study of cytomegalovirus exposure and HLA in healthy donors. Study-wide findings and caveats: Overall, around 150 TCR beta chains were annotated as cytomegalovirus-associated.

Germline assignment: CDR1 MNHNS and CDR2 SASEGT. This CDR3 region has 15 residues. Trimming took off 2 bases at V and 0 bases at J, with 8 bases between the two ends. The protocol was immunoSEQ multiplex PCR, while the TCRdb copy is restricted to in-frame clones and leaves out a portion. Among about 49,000 clones listed, around 94% were seen once. Concerning this clone itself: Its antigen is as yet unknown.

Sequenced: PBMCs. The chain employs TRBV6-1 and TRBJ2-1; unclear D gene. The origin of this receptor is a woman aged 18-29 years in good health and CMV-seropositive. CDR3 region: CASSEKADSYNEQFF. CDR3 nucleotides: TGTGCCAGCAGTGAAAAGGCGGACTCCTACAATGAGCAGTTCTTC.